These T cell receptor beta chains were read from a single sample in a study of T cell responses to AZD1222 COVID-19 vaccine. Method: immunoSEQ multiplex PCR; TCRdb's copy keeps in-frame clones and lacks some. This sample has 200,000 to 250,000 clones, with about 92% found just once. The source material was peripheral blood, sampled on day 0 of MenACWY control vaccination. These receptors all stem from an adult in good health. CDR3s include the opening cysteine and the closing phenylalanine or tryptophan. D genes are given only for firm matches. Clone size is given for some rows only: seen once, a few or many times, or a class if the clone is expanded.

J gene: TRBJ2-7; V gene: TRBV12-3/TRBV12-4; CDR3 length: 12; D gene: -; clone size: once; CDR3 DNA: TGTGCCAGCAGTTTGGGGGGGGCAAGGGAGTACTTC; CDR3 protein: CASSLGGAREYF
J gene: TRBJ2-3; V gene: TRBV11-2; CDR3 length: 13; D gene: -; clone size: -; CDR3 DNA: TGTGCCAGCAGCTTAGGTTGGACAGATACGCAGTATTTT; CDR3 protein: CASSLGWTDTQYF
J gene: TRBJ1-6; V gene: TRBV18; CDR3 length: 15; D gene: TRBD1; clone size: -; CDR3 DNA: TGTGCCAGCTCATTGGACAGGGGGCCTGGTTCACCCCTCCACTTT; CDR3 protein: CASSLDRGPGSPLHF
J gene: TRBJ1-2; V gene: TRBV28; CDR3 length: 13; D gene: -; clone size: -; CDR3 DNA: TGTGCCAGCAGTACCGACAGGATCTATGGCTACACCTTC; CDR3 protein: CASSTDRIYGYTF
J gene: TRBJ1-1; V gene: TRBV18; CDR3 length: 14; D gene: -; clone size: -; CDR3 DNA: TGTGCCAGCTCACCCGGGACACCGAACACTGAAGCTTTCTTT; CDR3 protein: CASSPGTPNTEAFF
J gene: TRBJ2-7; V gene: TRBV28; CDR3 length: 12; D gene: -; clone size: -; CDR3 DNA: TGTGCCAGCAGTTCGGGGCGCTACGAGCAGTACTTC; CDR3 protein: CASSSGRYEQYF
J gene: TRBJ1-1; V gene: TRBV3-1/TRBV3-2; CDR3 length: 14; D gene: -; clone size: -; CDR3 DNA: TGTGCCAGCAGCCAAGTATGGGGGGACACTGAAGCTTTCTTT; CDR3 protein: CASSQVWGDTEAFF
J gene: TRBJ2-3; V gene: TRBV4-2; CDR3 length: 12; D gene: -; clone size: -; CDR3 DNA: TGTGCCAGCAGCCGTGGGCCAGATACGCAGTATTTT; CDR3 protein: CASSRGPDTQYF
J gene: TRBJ2-5; V gene: TRBV7-2; CDR3 length: 13; D gene: -; clone size: -; CDR3 DNA: TGTGCCAGCAGCTTAGGGGCCTCGGGGACCCAGTACTTC; CDR3 protein: CASSLGASGTQYF
J gene: TRBJ1-2; V gene: TRBV5-6; CDR3 length: 15; D gene: -; clone size: -; CDR3 DNA: TGTGCCAGCCGCAGCTTGGAGGGGAGGGGTTATGGCTACACCTTC; CDR3 protein: CASRSLEGRGYGYTF
J gene: TRBJ2-3; V gene: TRBV6-5; CDR3 length: 12; D gene: -; clone size: once; CDR3 DNA: TGTGCCAGCAGTTTAGACGGGACGCAGCAGTATTTT; CDR3 protein: CASSLDGTQQYF
J gene: TRBJ1-2; V gene: TRBV27; CDR3 length: 16; D gene: TRBD1; clone size: once; CDR3 DNA: TGTGCCAGCAGTCCCAGCACAGGGGGGTCGATGAGAGGCTACACCTTC; CDR3 protein: CASSPSTGGSMRGYTF
J gene: TRBJ2-3; V gene: TRBV19; CDR3 length: 16; D gene: -; clone size: -; CDR3 DNA: TGTGCCAGTAGGCTCACGCGCGGGGCTAGCACAGATACGCAGTATTTT; CDR3 protein: CASRLTRGASTDTQYF
J gene: TRBJ2-7; V gene: TRBV7-8; CDR3 length: 13; D gene: -; clone size: -; CDR3 DNA: TGTGCCAGCAGCTTAATCCGAAATCGCGAGCAGTACTTC; CDR3 protein: CASSLIRNREQYF
J gene: TRBJ1-3; V gene: TRBV11-2; CDR3 length: 16; D gene: TRBD1; clone size: -; CDR3 DNA: TGTGCCAGCAGCCCACGACAGGGGAACTCTGGAAACACCATATATTTT; CDR3 protein: CASSPRQGNSGNTIYF
J gene: TRBJ2-5; V gene: TRBV27; CDR3 length: 15; D gene: -; clone size: -; CDR3 DNA: TGTGCCAGCAGGCTTTACGGCTCAGGGATGGAGACCCAGTACTTC; CDR3 protein: CASRLYGSGMETQYF
J gene: TRBJ1-2; V gene: TRBV19; CDR3 length: 13; D gene: TRBD1; clone size: -; CDR3 DNA: TGTGCCAGTATTGGACAGGGACAAGACGGCTACACCTTC; CDR3 protein: CASIGQGQDGYTF
J gene: TRBJ1-6; V gene: TRBV7-6; CDR3 length: 16; D gene: TRBD1; clone size: -; CDR3 DNA: TGTGCCAGCAGCTTAGTAGCAGGGGGCTATAATTCACCCCTCCACTTT; CDR3 protein: CASSLVAGGYNSPLHF
J gene: TRBJ1-2; V gene: TRBV6-5; CDR3 length: 13; D gene: -; clone size: -; CDR3 DNA: TGTGCCAGCAGACCCGGGACAACCTATGGCTACACCTTC; CDR3 protein: CASRPGTTYGYTF
J gene: TRBJ1-1; V gene: TRBV9; CDR3 length: 16; D gene: TRBD1; clone size: -; CDR3 DNA: TGTGCCAGCAGCGTAGGCACGGACAGGGCGAACACTGAAGCTTTCTTT; CDR3 protein: CASSVGTDRANTEAFF
J gene: TRBJ1-1; V gene: TRBV28; CDR3 length: 14; D gene: -; clone size: -; CDR3 DNA: TGTGCCAGCAGTCCCTCGGAGGGTCGCACTGAAGCTTTCTTT; CDR3 protein: CASSPSEGRTEAFF
J gene: TRBJ1-4; V gene: TRBV18; CDR3 length: 14; D gene: -; clone size: -; CDR3 DNA: TGTGCCAGCTCACCTCAAGCAACTAATGAAAAACTGTTTTTT; CDR3 protein: CASSPQATNEKLFF
J gene: TRBJ1-2; V gene: TRBV6-2/TRBV6-3; CDR3 length: 16; D gene: -; clone size: -; CDR3 DNA: TGTGCCAGCAGTTACTCTATGAGTTCGGCAGGCAGCGGCTACACCTTC; CDR3 protein: CASSYSMSSAGSGYTF
J gene: TRBJ1-5; V gene: TRBV7-2; CDR3 length: 15; D gene: -; clone size: -; CDR3 DNA: TGTGCCAGCAGCTTAAACAGCGGGAACAATCAGCCCCAGCATTTT; CDR3 protein: CASSLNSGNNQPQHF
J gene: TRBJ1-1; V gene: TRBV3-1/TRBV3-2; CDR3 length: 18; D gene: -; clone size: -; CDR3 DNA: TGTGCCAGCAGCCAAGAAGCCGGGCTGGTATCCTTGAACACTGAAGCTTTCTTT; CDR3 protein: CASSQEAGLVSLNTEAFF
J gene: TRBJ1-4; V gene: TRBV27; CDR3 length: 14; D gene: -; clone size: -; CDR3 DNA: TGTGCCAGCAGTCCCGACCTAAGCAGTGAAAAACTGTTTTTT; CDR3 protein: CASSPDLSSEKLFF
J gene: TRBJ2-2; V gene: TRBV7-9; CDR3 length: 15; D gene: -; clone size: once; CDR3 DNA: TGTGCCAGCAGCTTAAGGAGGGCCAACACCGGGGAGCTGTTTTTT; CDR3 protein: CASSLRRANTGELFF
J gene: TRBJ2-1; V gene: TRBV19; CDR3 length: 16; D gene: TRBD2; clone size: -; CDR3 DNA: TGTGCCAGTAGTTCACCGGGGGGGAACCCCTACAATGAGCAGTTCTTC; CDR3 protein: CASSSPGGNPYNEQFF
J gene: TRBJ1-1; V gene: TRBV5-1; CDR3 length: 16; D gene: -; clone size: -; CDR3 DNA: TGCGCCAGCAGCTTGGAAGCCTTGGGGCAAAACACTGAAGCTTTCTTT; CDR3 protein: CASSLEALGQNTEAFF
J gene: TRBJ1-2; V gene: TRBV27; CDR3 length: 15; D gene: -; clone size: -; CDR3 DNA: TGTGCCAGCAGTGGGGGACCGCTCGCTAACTATGGCTACACCTTC; CDR3 protein: CASSGGPLANYGYTF
J gene: TRBJ1-1; V gene: TRBV19; CDR3 length: 15; D gene: TRBD1; clone size: few; CDR3 DNA: TGTGCCAGTAGTGATTTTCTGACAGGGACCACTGAAGCTTTCTTT; CDR3 protein: CASSDFLTGTTEAFF
J gene: TRBJ2-2; V gene: TRBV6-5; CDR3 length: 14; D gene: -; clone size: -; CDR3 DNA: TGTGCCAGCAGTTACGGGGGGTCCACCGGGGAGCTGTTTTTT; CDR3 protein: CASSYGGSTGELFF
J gene: TRBJ2-2; V gene: TRBV7-3; CDR3 length: 15; D gene: TRBD1; clone size: -; CDR3 DNA: TGTGCCAGCAGCACCGGGACAGGCTCCACCGGGGAGCTGTTTTTT; CDR3 protein: CASSTGTGSTGELFF
J gene: TRBJ1-1; V gene: TRBV5-1; CDR3 length: 15; D gene: -; clone size: -; CDR3 DNA: TGCGCCAGCAGCTTGAATATGGAGATGAACACTGAAGCTTTCTTT; CDR3 protein: CASSLNMEMNTEAFF
J gene: TRBJ1-1; V gene: TRBV6-2/TRBV6-3; CDR3 length: 13; D gene: -; clone size: -; CDR3 DNA: TGTGCCAGCAGTTCGGGTGTTGAGGCTGAAGCTTTCTTT; CDR3 protein: CASSSGVEAEAFF
J gene: TRBJ1-2; V gene: TRBV14; CDR3 length: 13; D gene: -; clone size: -; CDR3 DNA: TGTGCCAGCAGCCAAGGAGTAGGCCGCCGCTACACCTTC; CDR3 protein: CASSQGVGRRYTF
J gene: TRBJ2-2; V gene: TRBV2; CDR3 length: 15; D gene: -; clone size: -; CDR3 DNA: TGTGCCAGCAGGAGTCAGGGGCCGGGGACCGGGGAGCTGTTTTTT; CDR3 protein: CASRSQGPGTGELFF
J gene: TRBJ1-6; V gene: TRBV19; CDR3 length: 16; D gene: TRBD1; clone size: -; CDR3 DNA: TGTGCCAGTGTTGACAGGGAAAAGGGCTATAATTCACCCCTCCACTTT; CDR3 protein: CASVDREKGYNSPLHF
J gene: TRBJ2-3; V gene: TRBV29-1; CDR3 length: 13; D gene: TRBD2; clone size: -; CDR3 DNA: TGCAGCGGCCTAGCGGCCTTGGGAAATACGCAGTATTTT; CDR3 protein: CSGLAALGNTQYF
J gene: TRBJ2-3; V gene: TRBV10-2; CDR3 length: 15; D gene: TRBD2; clone size: -; CDR3 DNA: TGCGCCAGCAGGCTAGCGGGGGGGAGCACAGATACGCAGTATTTT; CDR3 protein: CASRLAGGSTDTQYF
J gene: TRBJ1-3; V gene: TRBV5-1; CDR3 length: 15; D gene: -; clone size: -; CDR3 DNA: TGCGCCAGCAGCTTTTCAGCTAGCTCTGGAAACACCATATATTTT; CDR3 protein: CASSFSASSGNTIYF
J gene: TRBJ2-1; V gene: TRBV28; CDR3 length: 16; D gene: TRBD2; clone size: -; CDR3 DNA: TGTGCCAGCAGTTCCTCTGTAGCGGGGGGCTACAATGAGCAGTTCTTC; CDR3 protein: CASSSSVAGGYNEQFF
J gene: TRBJ2-3; V gene: TRBV7-7; CDR3 length: 13; D gene: TRBD1; clone size: once; CDR3 DNA: TGTGCCAGCAGCTTAGCGGACAGGGGCGCGCAGTATTTT; CDR3 protein: CASSLADRGAQYF
J gene: TRBJ1-3; V gene: TRBV5-4; CDR3 length: 15; D gene: -; clone size: once; CDR3 DNA: TGTGCCAGCAGCTTGTTTCAGGGAGCGGGAAACACCATATATTTT; CDR3 protein: CASSLFQGAGNTIYF
J gene: TRBJ2-1; V gene: TRBV24-1; CDR3 length: 14; D gene: -; clone size: -; CDR3 DNA: TGTGCCACCAGTGATTCCGGGCGGATCCATGAGCAGTTCTTC; CDR3 protein: CATSDSGRIHEQFF
J gene: TRBJ1-2; V gene: TRBV29-1; CDR3 length: 12; D gene: TRBD1; clone size: -; CDR3 DNA: TGCAGCGTCAGGGGGGCCCACGAGGGCTACACCTTC; CDR3 protein: CSVRGAHEGYTF
J gene: TRBJ1-1; V gene: TRBV9; CDR3 length: 12; D gene: -; clone size: -; CDR3 DNA: TGTGCCAGCAGCGTCCTGTCAGAACGGGCCATATTT; CDR3 protein: CASSVLSERAIF
J gene: TRBJ1-1; V gene: TRBV11-2; CDR3 length: 14; D gene: -; clone size: -; CDR3 DNA: TGTGCCAGCAGCTTATTCCAGGACGCAACTGAAGCTTTCTTT; CDR3 protein: CASSLFQDATEAFF
J gene: TRBJ1-5; V gene: TRBV5-4; CDR3 length: 15; D gene: TRBD1; clone size: -; CDR3 DNA: TGTGCCAGCAGCTCGGGACAGGGGTGGAATCAGCCCCAGCATTTT; CDR3 protein: CASSSGQGWNQPQHF
J gene: TRBJ1-4; V gene: TRBV5-4; CDR3 length: 14; D gene: -; clone size: once; CDR3 DNA: TGTGCCAGCAGCCCAGCCTTGGGTTATGAAAAACTGTTTTTT; CDR3 protein: CASSPALGYEKLFF
J gene: TRBJ1-1; V gene: TRBV30; CDR3 length: 14; D gene: TRBD1; clone size: few; CDR3 DNA: TGTGCCTGGAGTCAAATGACAGGGAGATCTGAAGCTTTCTTT; CDR3 protein: CAWSQMTGRSEAFF
J gene: TRBJ2-5; V gene: TRBV6-1; CDR3 length: 16; D gene: -; clone size: -; CDR3 DNA: TGTGCCAGCAGTGAACGTATGGCAGGGCTTAGGGAGACCCAGTACTTC; CDR3 protein: CASSERMAGLRETQYF
J gene: TRBJ2-1; V gene: TRBV15; CDR3 length: 13; D gene: -; clone size: -; CDR3 DNA: TGTGCCACCAGCAGAGATCGGTACAATGAGCAGTTCTTC; CDR3 protein: CATSRDRYNEQFF
J gene: TRBJ1-1; V gene: TRBV5-6; CDR3 length: 15; D gene: -; clone size: -; CDR3 DNA: TGTGCCAGCAGCTTGCCAGTGCCCGTGAACACTGAAGCTTTCTTT; CDR3 protein: CASSLPVPVNTEAFF
J gene: TRBJ1-1; V gene: TRBV2; CDR3 length: 17; D gene: -; clone size: -; CDR3 DNA: TGTGCCAGCAGTGAGGGTTTACCCACAAGGGCGGGCACTGAAGCTTTCTTT; CDR3 protein: CASSEGLPTRAGTEAFF
J gene: TRBJ1-5; V gene: TRBV19; CDR3 length: 18; D gene: TRBD1; clone size: -; CDR3 DNA: TGTGCCAGTACCCCGATGGGACAGGGGGCTAGGAACAATCAGCCCCAGCATTTT; CDR3 protein: CASTPMGQGARNNQPQHF
J gene: TRBJ2-1; V gene: TRBV15; CDR3 length: 15; D gene: -; clone size: few; CDR3 DNA: TGTGCCACCAGCAAAGGGGGTGGTAGGTACAATGAGCAGTTCTTC; CDR3 protein: CATSKGGGRYNEQFF
J gene: TRBJ1-2; V gene: TRBV2; CDR3 length: 13; D gene: TRBD1; clone size: -; CDR3 DNA: TGTGCCAGCAGTGAAACAGGGGGCGCCGGCTACACCTTC; CDR3 protein: CASSETGGAGYTF
J gene: TRBJ1-6; V gene: TRBV24-1; CDR3 length: 17; D gene: TRBD1; clone size: -; CDR3 DNA: TGTGCCACCAGTGATACGGAGGGACAGGCGCCGAATTCACCCCTCCACTTT; CDR3 protein: CATSDTEGQAPNSPLHF
J gene: TRBJ2-2; V gene: TRBV6-1; CDR3 length: 14; D gene: -; clone size: -; CDR3 DNA: TGTGCCAGCAGTGAAGTTCGGTTCTCCGGGGAGCTGTTTTTT; CDR3 protein: CASSEVRFSGELFF